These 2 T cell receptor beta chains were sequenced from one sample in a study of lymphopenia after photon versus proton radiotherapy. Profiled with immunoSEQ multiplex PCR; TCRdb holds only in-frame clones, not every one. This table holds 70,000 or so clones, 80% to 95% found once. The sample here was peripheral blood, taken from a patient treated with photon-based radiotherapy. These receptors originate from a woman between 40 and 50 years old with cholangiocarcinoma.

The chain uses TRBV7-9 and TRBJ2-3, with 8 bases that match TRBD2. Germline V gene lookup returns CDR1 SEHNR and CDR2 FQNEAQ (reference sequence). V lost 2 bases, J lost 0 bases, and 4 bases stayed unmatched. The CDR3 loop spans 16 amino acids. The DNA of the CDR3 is TGTGCCAGCAGCTTACTTGCGGGAGGTAGCACAGATACGCAGTATTTT. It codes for CASSLLAGGSTDTQYF.

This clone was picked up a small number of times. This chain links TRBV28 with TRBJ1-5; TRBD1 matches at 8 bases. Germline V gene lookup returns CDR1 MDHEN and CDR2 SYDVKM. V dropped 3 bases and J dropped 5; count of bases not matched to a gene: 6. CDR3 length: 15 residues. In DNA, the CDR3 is TGTGCCAGCAGTTTCGGGGACAGGAATTATCAGCCCCAGCATTTT. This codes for CASSFGDRNYQPQHF.